This note documents a single TCR beta chain sequence. What it recognizes is unknown. The record originates from a study of cytomegalovirus exposure and HLA in healthy donors. General study findings and limits: Among donors in an Asian-associated ancestry cluster, a later analysis reportedly found fewer N-insertions than the approximately 670-donor mean. A highly shared variant cluster was judged a likely technical artifact.

Germline values: CDR1 MNHNY, CDR2 SVGAGI (reference sequence). The CDR3 is made up of 15 amino acids. V lost 5 bases and J lost 2; bases outside the gene matches: 6. PCR amplification relied on 60 Vbeta primers (plus 13 Jbeta primers). Assay: immunoSEQ multiplex PCR; the TCRdb copy retains only in-frame clones and omits some. The repertoire includes about 140,000 clones, around 77% of them detected once, and more than 0.95% sits in the top ten. The sequencing sample was made of PBMCs. This chain uses TRBV6-6 with TRBJ1-2, with 9 bases matching TRBD1. This sequence was found in a man between 18 and 35 years old in good health and CMV-seronegative. CDR3 coding DNA: TGTGCCAGCAGTCTACGGACAGGGGAGAACTATGGCTACACCTTC. This gives the protein CASSLRTGENYGYTF.